A single sample is the source of the 17 T cell receptor beta chains below, sequenced in a study of read filtering for tumor transcriptome and immune sequencing. Molecular barcoded adaptors covering alpha/delta and beta/gamma chains were used on roughly 400 ng RNA. TCRdb fed the reads into MiXCR, producing one record per CDR3 protein. This table holds approximately 58,000 distinct CDR3 sequences, roughly 12% found once. The sequenced material came from a population of CD138-negative cells sorted from bone marrow. These receptors all stem from a donor aged 40 or older with multiple myeloma.

Many counts were recorded for this clonotype. This chain links TRBV10-3 with TRBJ2-5, with a weak D call TRBD1 (5 bases). Germline CDR1 is ENHRY and CDR2 is SYGVKD. Trimming took 8 bases from V and 5 from J, leaving 15 bases between them. CDR3 size: 13 residues. The CDR3: CAIGLGVGETQYF. CDR3 nucleotide sequence: TGTGCCATCGGCCTAGGGGTCGGGGAGACCCAGTACTTC.

In this sample, this clonotype turned up many times. The chain joins TRBV2 to TRBJ2-6; 8 bases are a match to TRBD1. Germline trimming cut 6 bases from V and 5 bases from J; bases unmatched to any gene: 9. This CDR3 has 16 residues. The V gene's germline CDR1 is SNHLY and CDR2 FYNNEI. The CDR3: CASRDTTGGRANVLTF. The CDR3 nucleotides are TGTGCCAGCAGGGATACCACAGGGGGAAGGGCCAACGTCCTGACTTTC.

This clonotype came up many times. The genes are TRBV7-8 and TRBJ2-1, with D unresolved. Trimming stripped 5 bases from V and 5 bases from J, with 13 bases between. This CDR3 is built from 14 residues. From germline, CDR1 is SGHVS and CDR2 FQNEAQ. The CDR3 sequence: CASSRLTGDNEQFF. The CDR3 DNA reads as TGTGCCAGCAGCCGGTTAACGGGTGACAATGAGCAGTTCTTC. The complete variable domain, with remaining parts taken from reference TRBV7-8 and TRBJ2-1, reads GAGVSQSPRYKVAKRGQDVALRCDPISGHVSLFWYQQALGQGPEFLTYFQNEAQLDKSGLPSDRFFAERPEGSVSTLKIQRTQQEDSAVYLCASSRLTGDNEQFFGPGTRLTVL.

Details on this clonotype: It may be a read error: a sequence one base away is much more abundant. This chain joins TRBV7-3 and TRBJ2-5; D perhaps matches TRBD1 (5 bases). Trimming took 2 bases from V and 2 from J, leaving 12 bases between them. The CDR3 is 15 amino acids. Germline V lookup: CDR1 SGHTA, CDR2 FQGTGA. The CDR3 DNA follows: TGTGCCAGCAGCTTAGTCAGGGCAGGGCAAGAGACCCAGTACTTC. It specifies CASSLVRAGQETQYF.

This clonotype was counted ten times or more. The chain is built from TRBV4-1 and TRBJ2-1; TRBD2 aligns across 7 bases. J was trimmed by 0 bases and V by 3 bases; bases with no gene match: 5. The CDR3 contains 16 residues. CDR1 MGHRA and CDR2 YSYEKL come from the germline V gene. DNA for the CDR3: TGCGCCAGCAGCCATCCAGCGGGGCACTCCTACAATGAGCAGTTCTTC. Its translation: CASSHPAGHSYNEQFF.

This clonotype was picked up many times. The rearrangement joins TRBV7-2 to TRBJ1-4; D gene uncertain. Germline V gene sequence: CDR1 SGHTA, CDR2 FQGNSA. This CDR3 comprises 14 residues. Deletions cut 2 bases from V and 0 bases from J, with 4 bases between. The DNA for the CDR3 is TGTGCCAGCAGCTTATCCGCAACTAATGAAAAACTGTTTTTT. This codes for CASSLSATNEKLFF.

By sample share, this clonotype is large. The junction and the germline gene differ at one end; a read error may be behind it. This rearrangement joins TRBV5-1 to TRBJ2-1; D may match TRBD1 or TRBD2 (5 bases each). This CDR3 comprises 13 residues. CDR1 is SGHRS and CDR2 is YFSETQ in the germline V gene. CDR3 residues: CASSWGTVNEQFF. CDR3 sequence (DNA): TGTGCCAGCAGCTGGGGGACGGTCAATGAGCAGTTCTTC.

This clonotype showed up many times. The V and J genes are TRBV19 and TRBJ2-5; D call uncertain. CDR1 is LNHDA and CDR2 is SQIVND in the germline V gene (reference sequence). The CDR3 runs to 14 residues. V lost 6 bases to trimming and J lost 1 base, with 12 bases between them. The CDR3 region has the DNA TGTGCCAGTAGCAGATCCGGGCCCCAAGAGACCCAGTACTTC. It is translated as CASSRSGPQETQYF.

A remark on this clonotype: A far larger clone is off by one base, so a read error is likely. The V gene is TRBV7-6, the J gene TRBJ2-1, with D perhaps TRBD1 (6 bases). This CDR3 spans 16 amino acids. Germline CDR1 SGHVS, CDR2 FNYEAQ. V was shortened by 5 bases and J by 6 bases, with 20 bases between the two germline ends. The CDR3 DNA reads TGTGCCAGCAGCCAAGGCTCGGGCCTAGGGGGCAATGAGCAGTTCTTC. It encodes CASSQGSGLGGNEQFF.

Worth noting for this clonotype: A junction boundary mismatches the germline segment, possibly from a read error. CDR3 nucleotide sequence: TGTGCCAGCAGCTTGGTGCCGGGAGATACTGATGCTTTCTTT. This encodes CASSLVPGDTDAFF. The V gene is TRBV5-5, the J gene TRBJ1-1; D gene ambiguous. There are 14 residues in the CDR3. Germline lookup yields CDR1 SGHKS and CDR2 YYEKEE (reference sequence).

There are many counts of this clonotype. V and J are TRBV7-8 and TRBJ1-1; D remains unclear. The ends were cut back, 4 bases at V and 0 bases at J, with 15 bases in the middle. This CDR3 region has 16 residues. Germline V lookup: CDR1 SGHVS, CDR2 FQNEAQ. The CDR3 loop is CASSSRSTSVNTEAFF. The CDR3 DNA follows: TGTGCCAGCAGCTCCCGATCCACCTCTGTGAACACTGAAGCTTTCTTT.

This chain uses TRBV10-1 with TRBJ2-3; TRBD2 aligns across 13 bases. This CDR3 spans 16 amino acids. V dropped 4 bases and J dropped 5; count of bases not matched to a gene: 6. Germline CDR1 WNHNN, CDR2 SYGVQD (reference sequence). CDR3 sequence reads: CASSGGTSGAQDTQYF. DNA of the CDR3: TGCGCCAGCAGTGGTGGGACTAGCGGGGCCCAAGATACGCAGTATTTT.

This clonotype has ten or more counts. The chain is built from TRBV30 and TRBJ2-3; D is possibly TRBD2 (5 bases). The CDR3 contains 13 residues. Germline-derived CDR1 and CDR2 are GTSNPN and SVGIG (reference sequence). Between the trimmed V and J ends, which lost 4 bases and 1 base, there was a span of 9 bases. The CDR3 region has the DNA TGTGCCTGGATGCTCGGGGGCACAGATACGCAGTATTTT. Translating gives CAWMLGGTDTQYF.

This clonotype was counted at least ten times. Just one base apart from a much larger clone, this may be a read error. V is TRBV29-1 and J is TRBJ2-1, with D unclear. Germline V CDR1 and CDR2: SQVTM, ANQGSEA. CDR3 length: 10 amino acids. The CDR3 loop reads CSAYYNGQFF. The DNA of the CDR3 is TGCAGCGCCTACTACAATGGGCAGTTCTTC.

Turning to this clonotype: The junction and the germline gene differ at one end; a read error may be behind it. J is TRBJ2-7 and V is TRBV11-3; D is perhaps TRBD2 (6 bases). The CDR3 covers 14 residues. Germline loops: CDR1 SGHNT, CDR2 YENEEA. CDR3 residues: CASSLAGSSYEPYF. The CDR3 region has the DNA TGTGCCAGCAGCTTAGCCGGGAGTTCCTACGAGCCGTACTTC.

Ten or more counts support this clonotype. The chain couples TRBV5-1 to TRBJ1-2; TRBD1 matches at 8 bases. Trimming at V came to 0 bases and at J to 7 bases, leaving 5 bases not matched to a gene. The CDR3 consists of 14 residues. The germline V gene has CDR1 SGHRS and CDR2 YFSETQ. As DNA, the CDR3 is TGCGCCAGCAGCTTGGAGGGACAGGTGTCTGGCTACACCTTC. It specifies CASSLEGQVSGYTF.

This clonotype was observed at least ten times. V gene TRBV5-1 combines with J gene TRBJ1-1; no definite D call. Germline assignment: CDR1 SGHRS and CDR2 YFSETQ. This CDR3 has 16 amino acids. Trimming took off 0 bases at V and 0 bases at J, with 12 bases between the two ends. CDR3 residues: CASSLERERMNTEAFF. CDR3 DNA sequence: TGCGCCAGCAGCTTGGAGCGGGAAAGAATGAACACTGAAGCTTTCTTT.